This passage covers 9 T cell receptor beta chains from one sample sequenced in a study of shared clonotypes between healthy human individuals. Assay used: immunoSEQ multiplex PCR; TCRdb lists only in-frame clones, some missing. The sample holds about 2.3 million clones, under 95% seen once. Source material: naive CD4+ T cells from PBMCs. Subset specified: CD45RA+ positively selected. The receptor source for this set is a man in his late teens or twenties in good health. Some clones in this sample may be carry-over from other donors' samples.

This clone was picked up one time. The CDR3 reads CASSRTATRDTQYF. The CDR3 coding sequence is TGTGCCAGCAGCCGCACAGCAACAAGGGATACGCAGTATTTT. The chain has TRBV16 and TRBJ2-3; no firm D call. The V gene lost 4 bases and the J gene lost 6 bases, with 14 bases spanning the gap. The germline V gene has CDR1 KGHSY and CDR2 FQNENV. CDR3 length: 14 amino acids.

The V call is TRBV4-1, the J call TRBJ1-5; D is uncertain. The CDR3 is made up of 14 amino acids. Germline-derived CDR1 and CDR2 are MGHRA and YSYEKL. Trimming removed 3 bases at V and 5 bases at J, with 11 bases between. CDR3 DNA: TGCGCCAGCAGCCAGGGATATAATCATCAGCCCCAGCATTTT. Translated: CASSQGYNHQPQHF.

V is TRBV30 and J is TRBJ2-3; 8 positions agree with TRBD2. The CDR3 has 16 amino acids. With V trimmed by 3 bases and J by 1 base, 9 bases remained unmatched. Per the germline V gene, CDR1 is GTSNPN and CDR2 is SVGIG (reference sequence). The CDR3 spells CAWRARTSSGTDTQYF. The CDR3 coding sequence is TGTGCCTGGAGGGCTAGGACTAGCAGCGGCACAGATACGCAGTATTTT.

V and J are TRBV11-2 and TRBJ2-4, with a possible D match to TRBD1 (5 bases). Trimming took 1 base from V and 4 from J, leaving 8 bases between them. This CDR3 spans 14 amino acids. CDR1 and CDR2 (germline): SGHAT, FQNNGV. CDR3 amino acids: CASSLGSGKNIQYF. The CDR3 DNA reads TGTGCCAGCAGCTTAGGGTCAGGGAAAAACATTCAGTACTTC.

The chain has TRBV18 and TRBJ2-7, with D uncertain. CDR1 is KGHSH and CDR2 is LQKENI in the germline V gene. There are 16 residues in the CDR3. The V and J ends lost 2 bases and 0 bases respectively, with 14 bases between them. The CDR3 spells CASSPIGPTSSYEQYF. The CDR3 region has the DNA TGTGCCAGCTCACCAATCGGGCCGACCTCCTCCTACGAGCAGTACTTC.

The chain employs TRBV6-5 and TRBJ2-1, with 10 bases that match TRBD1. Looked up from germline, CDR1 is MNHEY and CDR2 is SVGAGI. The CDR3 contains 15 residues. V lost 5 bases and J lost 6; bases outside the gene matches: 7. The CDR3 DNA sequence: TGTGCCAGCAGTGTCCCGGGACAGGGGACCAATGAGCAGTTCTTC. Translation: CASSVPGQGTNEQFF.

About this clone: The sample holds other DNA sequences that translate to the same CDR3. This sequence joins TRBV5-1 and TRBJ2-5, with D perhaps matching TRBD1 (5 bases). Trimming took off 0 bases at V and 3 bases at J, with 12 bases between the two ends. CDR1 is SGHRS, CDR2 YFSETQ, per germline. The CDR3 covers 15 residues. The CDR3 reads CASSLAGREEETQYF. The CDR3 coding sequence is TGCGCCAGCAGCTTGGCGGGCAGGGAAGAAGAGACCCAGTACTTC.

This chain joins TRBV28 and TRBJ1-5; D uncertain. Per germline, CDR1 MDHEN and CDR2 SYDVKM. The CDR3 contains 16 residues. Trimming took 3 bases from V and 0 from J, leaving 12 bases between them. CDR3 protein: CASSFSWMYSNQPQHF. CDR3 DNA sequence: TGTGCCAGCAGTTTCTCGTGGATGTATAGCAATCAGCCCCAGCATTTT.

The chain has TRBV28 and TRBJ1-2; no definite D call. With 4 bases removed from V and 7 bases from J, the gap between germline ends came to 7 bases. The CDR3 consists of 11 residues. CDR1 MDHEN and CDR2 SYDVKM come from the germline V gene. The CDR3 region has the DNA TGTGCCAGCAGTTATTCGGGTGGCTACACCTTC. Protein product: CASSYSGGYTF.